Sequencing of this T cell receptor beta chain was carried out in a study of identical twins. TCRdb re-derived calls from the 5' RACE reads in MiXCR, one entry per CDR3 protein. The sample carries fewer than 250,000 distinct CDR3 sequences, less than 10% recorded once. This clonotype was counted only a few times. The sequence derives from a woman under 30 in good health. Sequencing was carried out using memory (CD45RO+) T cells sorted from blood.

The CDR3 spells CASLRQPTAYEQYF. The CDR3 nucleotides read TGTGCCAGCCTCAGACAACCGACCGCCTACGAGCAGTACTTC. V usage is TRBV6-2 or TRBV6-3 and J usage is TRBJ2-7, with D unresolved. This CDR3 is 14 amino acids long. V shed 8 bases and J shed 2 bases, with 16 bases lying between them. Germline V gene lookup returns CDR1 MNHEY and CDR2 SVGEGT.